Described below is a single T cell receptor beta chain sequence and its context. This specimen belongs to a study of blood T cell repertoires in COVID-19. About the study: The study drew acute and convalescent COVID-19 samples from the United States, Italy and Spain. The analysed material was cDNA or gDNA that came from T cells, B-cell-depleted T cells, or PBMCs.

V was cut by 7 bases and J by 8 bases, with 20 bases left in between. The CDR3 totals 14 residues. The germline V gene encodes CDR1 MDHEN and CDR2 SYDVKM. The data were produced by immunoSEQ multiplex PCR, yet TCRdb's version contains in-frame clones alone and is incomplete. The sample holds about 140,000 clones, more than 65% seen once. This sequence originates from a human donor in a cohort sampled during active COVID-19. The sequenced material came from peripheral blood. The gene calls are TRBV28 and TRBJ1-1, with a possible D match to TRBD1 (6 bases). The CDR3 loop reads CASIRSTRGKEAFF. CDR3 DNA sequence: TGTGCCAGCATCAGATCGACGAGGGGGAAGGAAGCTTTCTTT.